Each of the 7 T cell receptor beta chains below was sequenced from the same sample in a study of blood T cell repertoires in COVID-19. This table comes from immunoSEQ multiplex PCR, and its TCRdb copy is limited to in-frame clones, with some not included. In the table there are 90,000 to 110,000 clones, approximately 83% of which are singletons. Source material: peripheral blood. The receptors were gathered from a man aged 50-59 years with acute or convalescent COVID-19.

This CDR3 reads CASRAGQNTGELFF. CDR3 DNA sequence: TGTGCCAGCAGGGCCGGACAGAACACCGGGGAGCTGTTTTTT. The chain combines TRBV6-5 with TRBJ2-2, with D maybe TRBD1 (5 bases). Germline loops: CDR1 MNHEY, CDR2 SVGAGI. V was clipped by 6 bases and J by 1 base, with 9 bases between them. The CDR3 is 14 residues long.

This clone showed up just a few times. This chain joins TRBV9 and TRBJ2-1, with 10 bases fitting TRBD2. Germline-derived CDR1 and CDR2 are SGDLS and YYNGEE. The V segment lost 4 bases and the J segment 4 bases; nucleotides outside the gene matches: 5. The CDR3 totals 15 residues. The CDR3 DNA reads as TGTGCCAGCAGCCCCCGGACTAGCGGATACAATGAGCAGTTCTTC. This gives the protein CASSPRTSGYNEQFF.

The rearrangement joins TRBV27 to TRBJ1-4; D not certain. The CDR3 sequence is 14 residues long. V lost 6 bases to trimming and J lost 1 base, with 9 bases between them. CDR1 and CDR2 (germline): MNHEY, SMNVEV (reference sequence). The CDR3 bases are TGTGCCAGCAGCCAGAGGGTAACTAATGAAAAACTGTTTTTT. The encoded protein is CASSQRVTNEKLFF.

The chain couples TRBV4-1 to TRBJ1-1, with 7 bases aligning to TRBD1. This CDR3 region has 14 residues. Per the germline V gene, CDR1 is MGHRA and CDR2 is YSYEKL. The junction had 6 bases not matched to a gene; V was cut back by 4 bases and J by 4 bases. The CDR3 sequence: CASSPQGVSTEAFF. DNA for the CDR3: TGCGCCAGCAGCCCCCAGGGGGTATCCACTGAAGCTTTCTTT.

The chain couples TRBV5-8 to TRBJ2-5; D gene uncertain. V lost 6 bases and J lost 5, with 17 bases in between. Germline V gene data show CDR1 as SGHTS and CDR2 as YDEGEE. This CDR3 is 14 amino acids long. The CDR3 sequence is CASTSLRITETQYF. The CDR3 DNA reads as TGTGCCAGCACCTCCCTGAGAATTACGGAGACCCAGTACTTC.

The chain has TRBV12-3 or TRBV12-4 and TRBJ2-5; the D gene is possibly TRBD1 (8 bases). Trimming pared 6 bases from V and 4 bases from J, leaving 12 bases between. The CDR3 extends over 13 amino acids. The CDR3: CASRTGGGETQYF. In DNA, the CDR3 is TGTGCCAGCAGAACAGGGGGGGGAGAGACCCAGTACTTC.

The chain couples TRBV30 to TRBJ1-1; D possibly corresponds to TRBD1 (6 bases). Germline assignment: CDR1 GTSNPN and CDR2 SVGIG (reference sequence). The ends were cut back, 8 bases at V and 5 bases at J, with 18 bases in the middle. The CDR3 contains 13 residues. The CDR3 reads CARSLGARTEAFF. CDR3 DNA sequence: TGTGCCCGCTCCTTGGGGGCGCGGACTGAAGCTTTCTTT.